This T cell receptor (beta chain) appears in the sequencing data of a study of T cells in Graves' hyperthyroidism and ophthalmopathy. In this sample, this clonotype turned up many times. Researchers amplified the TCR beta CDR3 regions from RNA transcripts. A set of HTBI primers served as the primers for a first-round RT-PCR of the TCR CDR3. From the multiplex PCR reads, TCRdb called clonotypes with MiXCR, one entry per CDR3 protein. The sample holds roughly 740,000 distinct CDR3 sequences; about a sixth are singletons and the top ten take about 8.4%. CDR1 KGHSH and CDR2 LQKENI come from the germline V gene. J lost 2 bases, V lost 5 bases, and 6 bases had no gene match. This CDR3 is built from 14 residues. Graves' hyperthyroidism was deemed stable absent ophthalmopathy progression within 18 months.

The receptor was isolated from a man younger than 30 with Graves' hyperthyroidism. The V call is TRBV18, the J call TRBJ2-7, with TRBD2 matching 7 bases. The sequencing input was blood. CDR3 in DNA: TGTGCCAGCTCATCCTCGACTAGCACCTACGAGCAGTACTTC. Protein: CASSSSTSTYEQYF. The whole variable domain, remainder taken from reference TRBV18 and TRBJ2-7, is NAGVMQNPRHLVRRRGQEARLRCSPMKGHSHVYWYRQLPEEGLKFMVYLQKENIIDESGMPKERFSAEFPKEGPSILRIQQVVRGDSAAYFCASSSSTSTYEQYFGPGTRLTVT.